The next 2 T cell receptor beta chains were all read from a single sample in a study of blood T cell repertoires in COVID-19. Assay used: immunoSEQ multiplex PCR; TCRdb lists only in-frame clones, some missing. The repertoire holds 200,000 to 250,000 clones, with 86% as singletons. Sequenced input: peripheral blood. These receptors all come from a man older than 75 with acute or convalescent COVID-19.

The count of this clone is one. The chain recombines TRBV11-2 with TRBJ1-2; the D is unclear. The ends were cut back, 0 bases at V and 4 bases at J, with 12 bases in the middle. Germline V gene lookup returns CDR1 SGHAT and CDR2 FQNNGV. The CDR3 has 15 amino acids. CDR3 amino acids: CASSLEGGSFYGYTF. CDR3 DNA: TGTGCCAGCAGCTTAGAAGGCGGATCTTTCTATGGCTACACCTTC.

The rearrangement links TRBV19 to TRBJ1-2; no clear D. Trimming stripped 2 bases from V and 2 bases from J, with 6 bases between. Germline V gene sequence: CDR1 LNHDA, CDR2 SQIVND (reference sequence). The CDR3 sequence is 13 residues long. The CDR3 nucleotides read TGTGCCAGTAGTATACGGGTGAACTATGGCTACACCTTC. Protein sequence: CASSIRVNYGYTF.